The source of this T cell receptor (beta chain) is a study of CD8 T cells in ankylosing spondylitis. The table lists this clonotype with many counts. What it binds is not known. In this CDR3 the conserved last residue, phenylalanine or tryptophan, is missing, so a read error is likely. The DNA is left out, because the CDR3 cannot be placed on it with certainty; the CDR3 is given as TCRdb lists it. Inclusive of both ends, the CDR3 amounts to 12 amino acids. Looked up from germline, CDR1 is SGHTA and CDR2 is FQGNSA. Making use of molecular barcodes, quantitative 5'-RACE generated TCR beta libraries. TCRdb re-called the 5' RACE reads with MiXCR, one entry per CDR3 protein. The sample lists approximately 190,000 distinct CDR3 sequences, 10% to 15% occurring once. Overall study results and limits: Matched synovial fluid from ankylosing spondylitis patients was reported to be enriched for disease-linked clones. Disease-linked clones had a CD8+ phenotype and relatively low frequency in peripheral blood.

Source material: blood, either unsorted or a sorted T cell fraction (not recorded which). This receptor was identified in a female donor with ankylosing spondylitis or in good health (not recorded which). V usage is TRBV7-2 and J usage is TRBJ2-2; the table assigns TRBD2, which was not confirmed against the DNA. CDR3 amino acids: CASSRGEVAGRS.